The T cell receptor (beta chain) described here comes from a study of T cells in Graves' hyperthyroidism and ophthalmopathy. The study's findings and limits: A 13 V-J model separated ophthalmopathy from stable hyperthyroidism.

The germline gives CDR1 MNHNS, CDR2 SASEGT. This CDR3 is built from 12 residues. Trimming took off 8 bases at V and 4 bases at J, with 8 bases between the two ends. What was amplified from RNA transcripts were TCR beta CDR3 regions. First-round RT-PCR targeting the TCR CDR3 was performed with the HTBI primer set. TCRdb redid the calling of the multiplex PCR reads with MiXCR, one entry per CDR3 protein. The profile shows about 480,000 distinct CDR3 sequences, over 13% of them singletons. This clonotype came up many times. Its antigen remains unidentified. Patients aged 18 to 65 had newly diagnosed hyperthyroidism that had lasted under 2 months.

Sequenced input: blood. This TCR was recovered from a woman aged 18 to 35 with Graves' hyperthyroidism. The rearrangement joins TRBV6-1 to TRBJ2-2; D remains unclear. The CDR3 nucleotides read TGTGCCAGCCGGCCTTCCACCGGGGAGCTGTTTTTT. This gives the protein CASRPSTGELFF.